The source of this T cell receptor beta chain is a study of cytomegalovirus exposure and HLA in healthy donors. Study findings and constraints: Subsequent analysis showed first-cohort TCR clusters tending to co-occur in more than 90 validation repertoires.

Unmatched junction bases numbered 8, after V lost 0 bases and J lost 3 bases. This CDR3 contains 16 residues. Germline loops: CDR1 SQVTM, CDR2 ANQGSEA. Note on this clone: Antigen specificity is unknown.

The repertoire was sequenced with immunoSEQ multiplex PCR; TCRdb's copy has only in-frame clones and lacks some. This sample carries some 76,000 clones, 94% of them seen once, and the ten largest clones take approximately 1%. The chain is built from TRBV29-1 and TRBJ2-1, with 7 bases that match TRBD2. The sequenced material came from PBMCs. The sequence came from a woman under 30 in good health and CMV-seronegative. The chain's CDR3 is CSVEDTGTTRYNEQFF. In nucleotides, the CDR3 is TGCAGCGTTGAAGATACCGGGACTACCCGCTACAATGAGCAGTTCTTC.